The rows below give T cell receptor beta chains drawn from one sample of a study of spatial heterogeneity in lung cancer. A single record per CDR3 protein comes from TCRdb applying MiXCR to the 5' RACE reads. The table shows about 75,000 distinct CDR3 sequences, with 13% occurring only once. Sequencing was performed on PBMCs, taken at surgery. These TCRs come from a male donor with early-stage non-small cell lung cancer. The CDR3 runs from the conserved cysteine through the conserved F or W. The D gene is left open where the match is weak. Expanded clones get a size class; other rows say once, few or many, or leave the size out.

j_call: TRBJ1-5
v_call: TRBV18
clone_size: NA
d_call: NA
cdr3_aa: CASSPSSNQPQHF
cdr3_nt: TGTGCCAGCTCACCAAGCAGCAATCAGCCCCAGCATTTT

j_call: TRBJ2-7
v_call: TRBV20-1
clone_size: many
d_call: TRBD2
cdr3_aa: CSAPGLAGVGSSYEQYF
cdr3_nt: TGCAGTGCTCCGGGACTAGCGGGAGTTGGAAGCTCCTACGAGCAGTACTTC

j_call: TRBJ1-2
v_call: TRBV5-6
clone_size: few
d_call: NA
cdr3_aa: CASSPALNRPWDGYTF
cdr3_nt: TGTGCCAGCAGCCCGGCCCTAAACAGGCCTTGGGATGGCTACACCTTC

j_call: TRBJ2-7
v_call: TRBV24-1
clone_size: many
d_call: NA
cdr3_aa: CATSAAGGVYEQYF
cdr3_nt: TGTGCCACCAGTGCGGCAGGCGGTGTCTACGAGCAGTACTTC

j_call: TRBJ1-5
v_call: TRBV2
clone_size: few
d_call: NA
cdr3_aa: CASSAGGEPQHF
cdr3_nt: TGTGCCAGCAGTGCGGGGGGGGAGCCCCAGCATTTT

j_call: TRBJ1-3
v_call: TRBV7-2
clone_size: NA
d_call: NA
cdr3_aa: CASSLNVQSSGNTIYF
cdr3_nt: TGTGCCAGCAGCTTAAATGTACAGAGCTCTGGAAACACCATATATTTT

j_call: TRBJ1-2
v_call: TRBV20-1
clone_size: NA
d_call: TRBD1
cdr3_aa: CSARGRQGEHGYTF
cdr3_nt: TGCAGTGCTAGAGGTCGACAGGGGGAACATGGCTACACCTTC

j_call: TRBJ1-3
v_call: TRBV5-1
clone_size: NA
d_call: TRBD1
cdr3_aa: CASTLTGGSNTIYF
cdr3_nt: TGCGCCAGCACTTTAACAGGGGGCTCAAACACCATATATTTT

j_call: TRBJ2-1
v_call: TRBV3-1
clone_size: few
d_call: NA
cdr3_aa: CASSHGIDNEQFF
cdr3_nt: TGTGCCAGCAGCCACGGGATCGACAATGAGCAGTTCTTC

j_call: TRBJ2-2
v_call: TRBV2
clone_size: few
d_call: NA
cdr3_aa: CASSDDTGELFF
cdr3_nt: TGTGCCAGCAGTGACGACACCGGGGAGCTGTTTTTT